The source of this TCR beta chain is a study of CD8 T cells in ankylosing spondylitis. Whole-study results and caveats: Ankylosing spondylitis blood seemed to carry a telltale TCR beta motif made of under 10 highly homologous variants. As reported, disease-linked clones showed significant enrichment in matched ankylosing spondylitis synovial fluid.

This CDR3 comprises 14 residues. J was trimmed by 3 bases and V by 6 bases; bases with no gene match: 6. It was by quantitative 5'-RACE with molecular barcodes that TCR beta libraries were made. Each CDR3 protein is one row after TCRdb ran MiXCR on the 5' RACE reads. The sample lists about 160,000 distinct CDR3 sequences; 9.8% were seen once. This clonotype occurred many times. Its target is not known. The chain combines TRBV12-3 or TRBV12-4 with TRBJ2-7, with TRBD1 identical over 9 bases. The clonotype was recovered from a female donor with ankylosing spondylitis or in good health (not recorded which). What was sequenced was blood, either unsorted or a sorted T cell fraction (not recorded which). The CDR3 loop is CASSQGQGYYEQYF. In DNA form, the CDR3 reads TGTGCCAGCAGCCAAGGACAGGGGTACTACGAGCAGTACTTC.